These 16 T cell receptor beta chains came from one sample sequenced in a study of T cell responses to AZD1222 COVID-19 vaccine. Here immunoSEQ multiplex PCR was the method, and the copy in TCRdb shows in-frame clones only, minus some. The sample carries some 110,000 clones, around 87% recorded once. Sequenced here: peripheral blood, sampled on day 0 of AZD1222 vaccination. These receptor sequences come from an adult in good health.

V usage is TRBV4-3 and J usage is TRBJ2-3, with TRBD1 as a possible D gene (6 bases). The CDR3 is made up of 16 amino acids. The V and J ends lost 1 base and 6 bases respectively, with 17 bases between them. Germline V lookup: CDR1 LGHNA, CDR2 YSLEER. CDR3 nucleotides: TGCGCCAGCAGCCAAGGGACAGCAGGGGTTGTCGATACGCAGTATTTT. Encoded protein: CASSQGTAGVVDTQYF.

A single count supports this clone. The J gene is TRBJ1-2, the V gene TRBV7-6; 9 nucleotides line up with TRBD1. Germline loops: CDR1 SGHVS, CDR2 FNYEAQ. The CDR3 extends over 17 amino acids. J was trimmed by 4 bases and V by 1 base; bases with no gene match: 10. The CDR3 loop reads CASSLVATGGAGYGYTF. CDR3 DNA sequence: TGTGCCAGCAGCTTAGTCGCAACAGGGGGCGCCGGCTATGGCTACACCTTC.

A single count supports this clone. The chain recombines TRBV4-1 with TRBJ2-7; D may be TRBD1 (6 bases). Trimming took off 1 base at V and 1 base at J, with 14 bases between the two ends. The germline gives CDR1 MGHRA, CDR2 YSYEKL. The CDR3 is made up of 16 amino acids. As DNA, the CDR3 is TGCGCCAGCAGCCAAGGGGGGCCATCAGGATCCTACGAGCAGTACTTC. This encodes CASSQGGPSGSYEQYF.

On this clone itself: This sample also contains other DNA sequences that code for the same CDR3. The rearrangement joins TRBV27 to TRBJ2-7; the D is unclear. Looked up from germline, CDR1 is MNHEY and CDR2 is SMNVEV (reference sequence). The V and J ends lost 6 bases and 3 bases respectively, with 6 bases between them. The CDR3 extends over 11 amino acids. CDR3 loop: CASSSFYEQYF. DNA of the CDR3: TGTGCCAGCAGCTCCTTCTACGAGCAGTACTTC.

The chain has TRBV19 and TRBJ2-1, with no clear D. Germline V gene sequence: CDR1 LNHDA, CDR2 SQIVND (reference sequence). The CDR3 is 12 residues long. V was cut by 7 bases and J by 6 bases, with 10 bases left in between. The CDR3 nucleotides are TGTGCCAGTAAAAGGGAAGGCAATGAGCAGTTCTTC. Its protein product is CASKREGNEQFF. The variable domain in full, completed from reference TRBV19 and TRBJ2-1, reads DGGITQSPKYLFRKEGQNVTLSCEQNLNHDAMYWYRQDPGQGLRLIYYSQIVNDFQKGDIAEGYSVSREKKESFPLTVTSAQKNPTAFYLCASKREGNEQFFGPGTRLTVL.

The rearrangement joins TRBV7-2 to TRBJ2-7; no clear D. CDR3 length: 16 residues. Trimming shortened V by 5 bases and J by 3 bases, and 20 bases separated the two germline ends. The V gene's germline CDR1 is SGHTA and CDR2 FQGNSA. The CDR3 sequence is CASSLSWRTSNYEQYF. DNA of the CDR3: TGTGCCAGCAGCCTCTCTTGGCGCACCTCGAACTACGAGCAGTACTTC.

This clone was detected only a few times. The V and J genes are TRBV27 and TRBJ1-1, with D perhaps matching TRBD1 (5 bases). Trimming left V 0 bases short and J 6 bases short, with 14 bases between. The CDR3 covers 15 residues. Germline V gene lookup returns CDR1 MNHEY and CDR2 SMNVEV (reference sequence). CDR3 in amino acids: CASSLSGPTSPEAFF. DNA for the CDR3: TGTGCCAGCAGTTTATCGGGGCCCACGAGCCCTGAAGCTTTCTTT.

V gene TRBV15 combines with J gene TRBJ1-6; D perhaps matches TRBD1 (5 bases). This CDR3 spans 13 amino acids. V lost 5 bases and J 9 bases, leaving 11 bases between the germline ends. Germline CDR1 and CDR2: LNHNV and YYDKDF (reference sequence). This CDR3 is CATSGGGGSPLHF. The CDR3 DNA follows: TGTGCCACCAGCGGGGGGGGAGGTTCACCCCTCCACTTT.

This CDR3 reads CASSWGRQGDGYTF. As DNA, the CDR3 is TGTGCCAGCAGCTGGGGGCGGCAGGGAGATGGCTACACCTTC. The chain links TRBV5-4 to TRBJ1-2; weak D call: TRBD1 (6 bases). The CDR3 sequence is 14 residues long. Germline CDR1 reads SGHNT; CDR2 reads YYREEE (reference sequence). Trimming stripped 3 bases from V and 6 bases from J, with 15 bases between.

This sequence joins TRBV10-3 and TRBJ1-1, with a weak D call TRBD1 (5 bases). V shed 11 bases and J shed 5 bases, with 21 bases lying between them. CDR3 length: 14 amino acids. CDR1 ENHRY and CDR2 SYGVKD come from the germline V gene. CDR3 sequence (DNA): TGTGCCGGGTGGGACGGTTTAGTGGGGACTGAAGCTTTCTTT. Residues: CAGWDGLVGTEAFF.

This chain joins TRBV4-3 and TRBJ1-4; D is possibly TRBD1 (5 bases). The germline CDR1 and CDR2 sequences are LGHNA and YSLEER. V lost 5 bases and J 8 bases, leaving 15 bases between the germline ends. The CDR3 is 14 amino acids. The CDR3 loop is CASSIMTGGEKLFF. CDR3 bases: TGCGCCAGCAGCATAATGACTGGGGGGGAAAAACTGTTTTTT.

This rearrangement joins TRBV25-1 to TRBJ2-1, with a tentative D call TRBD2 (6 bases). The CDR3 runs 16 residues. The germline V and J ends were trimmed by 6 bases and 0 bases, with 15 bases remaining between them. CDR1 is MGHDK and CDR2 is SYGVNS in the germline V gene. This chain's CDR3 is CASSRGLQYSYNEQFF. The CDR3 DNA reads as TGTGCCAGCAGCCGAGGACTACAATACTCCTACAATGAGCAGTTCTTC.

The rearrangement joins TRBV7-2 to TRBJ2-5; 7 bases line up with TRBD1. Germline trimming cut 1 base from V and 2 bases from J; bases unmatched to any gene: 4. Germline-derived CDR1 and CDR2 are SGHTA and FQGNSA. The CDR3 is 15 residues long. CDR3 loop: CASSLVVGQQETQYF. DNA of the CDR3: TGTGCCAGCAGCTTAGTAGTGGGACAGCAAGAGACCCAGTACTTC.

The CDR3 protein is CASSLTGAVKETQYF. The CDR3, as DNA: TGTGCCAGCTCACTTACAGGGGCAGTCAAAGAGACCCAGTACTTC. This chain connects TRBV18 to TRBJ2-5; 7 bases agree with TRBD1. Germline CDR1 and CDR2: KGHSH and LQKENI. The CDR3 contains 15 residues. Trimming took 4 bases from V and 3 from J; bases not matched to a gene: 8.

The chain is built from TRBV28 and TRBJ2-3, with a tentative D call TRBD1 (5 bases). The CDR3 has 12 residues. CDR1 is MDHEN, CDR2 SYDVKM, per germline. Trimming removed 8 bases at V and 6 bases at J, with 12 bases between. The CDR3 nucleotides are TGTGCCAGCTCGACAGCCGTCGATACGCAGTATTTT. Protein sequence: CASSTAVDTQYF.

The J gene is TRBJ2-7, the V gene TRBV5-5; D could derive from TRBD1 or TRBD2 (5 bases each). This CDR3 is built from 13 residues. V lost 2 bases and J 3 bases, leaving 9 bases between the germline ends. Germline CDR1 SGHKS, CDR2 YYEKEE (reference sequence). CDR3 coding DNA: TGTGCCAGCAGCTTCGGGACGGACTACGAGCAGTACTTC. It yields the protein CASSFGTDYEQYF.